This section outlines one T cell receptor beta chain sequence together with its context. Shortly before study entry, within 2 weeks, exposed participants had met a COVID-19 case. This specimen belongs to a study of blood T cell repertoires in COVID-19. The data were produced by immunoSEQ multiplex PCR, yet TCRdb's version contains in-frame clones alone and is incomplete. The table lists about 300,000 clones, approximately 89% of them singletons. The source is a woman between 45 and 60 years old who had been exposed to COVID-19. The sample taken for sequencing was PBMCs or T cells enriched from blood (not recorded which).

The CDR3 loop is CASSIKTRAGTEAFF. In DNA form, the CDR3 reads TGTGCCAGTAGTATAAAGACCAGGGCCGGCACTGAAGCTTTCTTT. The rearrangement links TRBV19 to TRBJ1-1; D may be TRBD1 (5 bases). Germline CDR1 reads LNHDA; CDR2 reads SQIVND (reference sequence). This CDR3 is built from 15 residues. The germline V and J ends were trimmed by 2 bases and 4 bases, with 14 bases remaining between them.